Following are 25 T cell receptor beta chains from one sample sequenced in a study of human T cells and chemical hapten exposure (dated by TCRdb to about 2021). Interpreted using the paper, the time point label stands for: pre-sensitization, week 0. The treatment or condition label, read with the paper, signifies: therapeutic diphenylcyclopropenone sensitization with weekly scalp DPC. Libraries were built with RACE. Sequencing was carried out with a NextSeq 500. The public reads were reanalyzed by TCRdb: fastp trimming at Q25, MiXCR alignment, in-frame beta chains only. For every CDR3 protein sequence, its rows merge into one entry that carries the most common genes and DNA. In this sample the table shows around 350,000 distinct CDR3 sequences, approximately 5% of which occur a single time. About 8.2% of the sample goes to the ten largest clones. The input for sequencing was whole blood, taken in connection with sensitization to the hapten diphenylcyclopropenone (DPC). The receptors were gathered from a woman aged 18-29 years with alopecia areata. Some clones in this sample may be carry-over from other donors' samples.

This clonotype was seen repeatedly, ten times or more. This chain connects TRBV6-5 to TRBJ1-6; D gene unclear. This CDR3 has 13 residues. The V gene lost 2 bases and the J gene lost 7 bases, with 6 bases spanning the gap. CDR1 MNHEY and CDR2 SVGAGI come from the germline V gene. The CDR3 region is CASSYDPNSPLHF. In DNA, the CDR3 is TGTGCCAGCAGTTACGATCCCAATTCACCCCTCCACTTT.

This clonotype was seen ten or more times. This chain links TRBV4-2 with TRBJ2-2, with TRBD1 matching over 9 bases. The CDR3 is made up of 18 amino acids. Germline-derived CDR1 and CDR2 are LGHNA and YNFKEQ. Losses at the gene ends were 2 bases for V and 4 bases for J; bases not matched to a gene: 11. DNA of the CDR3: TGTGCCAGCAGCCAAACCTGGCTGGGACAGGGAGGCACCGGGGAGCTGTTTTTT. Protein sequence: CASSQTWLGQGGTGELFF.

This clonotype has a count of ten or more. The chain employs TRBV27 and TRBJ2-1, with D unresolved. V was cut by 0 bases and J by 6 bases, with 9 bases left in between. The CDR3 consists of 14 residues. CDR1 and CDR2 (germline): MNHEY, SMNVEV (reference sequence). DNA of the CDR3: TGTGCCAGCAGTTTATCGTCATCCCTCAATGAGCAGTTCTTC. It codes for CASSLSSSLNEQFF.

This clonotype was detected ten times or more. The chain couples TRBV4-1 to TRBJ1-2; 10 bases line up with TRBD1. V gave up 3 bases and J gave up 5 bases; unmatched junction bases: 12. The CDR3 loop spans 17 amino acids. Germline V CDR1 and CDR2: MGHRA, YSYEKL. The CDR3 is CASSHDATGTGDYGYTF. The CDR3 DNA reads TGCGCCAGCAGCCATGACGCTACCGGGACAGGGGATTATGGCTACACCTTC.

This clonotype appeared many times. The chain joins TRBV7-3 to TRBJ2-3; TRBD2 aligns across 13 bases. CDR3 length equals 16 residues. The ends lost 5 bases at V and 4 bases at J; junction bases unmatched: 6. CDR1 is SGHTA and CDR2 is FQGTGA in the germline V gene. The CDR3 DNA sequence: TGTGCCAGCAGCCCCAGGACTAGCGGGGGCGCAGATACGCAGTATTTT. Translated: CASSPRTSGGADTQYF.

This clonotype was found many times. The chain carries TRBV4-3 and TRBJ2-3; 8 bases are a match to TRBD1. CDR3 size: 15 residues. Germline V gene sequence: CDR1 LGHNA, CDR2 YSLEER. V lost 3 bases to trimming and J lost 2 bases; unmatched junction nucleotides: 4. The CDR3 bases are TGCGCCAGCAGCCAGGGGGACAGGATCACAGATACGCAGTATTTT. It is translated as CASSQGDRITDTQYF.

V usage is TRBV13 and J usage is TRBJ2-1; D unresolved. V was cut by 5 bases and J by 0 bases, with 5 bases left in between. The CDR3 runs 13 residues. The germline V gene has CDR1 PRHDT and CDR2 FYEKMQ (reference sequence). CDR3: CASSKGSYNEQFF. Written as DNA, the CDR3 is TGTGCCAGCAGCAAAGGCTCCTACAATGAGCAGTTCTTC.

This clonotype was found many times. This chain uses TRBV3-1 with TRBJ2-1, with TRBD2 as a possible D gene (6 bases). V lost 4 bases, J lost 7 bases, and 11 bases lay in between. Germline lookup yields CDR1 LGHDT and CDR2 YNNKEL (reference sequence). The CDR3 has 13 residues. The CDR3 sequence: CASSPLGGNEQFF. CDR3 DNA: TGTGCCAGCAGCCCGCTCGGGGGTAATGAGCAGTTCTTC.

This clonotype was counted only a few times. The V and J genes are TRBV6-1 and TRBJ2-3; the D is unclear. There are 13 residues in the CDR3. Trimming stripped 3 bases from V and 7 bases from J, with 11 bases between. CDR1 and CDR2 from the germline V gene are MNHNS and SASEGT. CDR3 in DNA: TGTGCCAGCAGTGATTGGGCCATTTATACGCAGTATTTT. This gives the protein CASSDWAIYTQYF.

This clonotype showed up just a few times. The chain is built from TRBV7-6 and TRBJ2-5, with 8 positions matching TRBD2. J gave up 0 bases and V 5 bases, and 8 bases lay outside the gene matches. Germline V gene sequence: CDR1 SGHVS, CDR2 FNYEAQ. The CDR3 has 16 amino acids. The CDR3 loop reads CASSVPWTSNQETQYF. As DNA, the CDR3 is TGTGCCAGCAGCGTACCCTGGACTAGCAACCAAGAGACCCAGTACTTC.

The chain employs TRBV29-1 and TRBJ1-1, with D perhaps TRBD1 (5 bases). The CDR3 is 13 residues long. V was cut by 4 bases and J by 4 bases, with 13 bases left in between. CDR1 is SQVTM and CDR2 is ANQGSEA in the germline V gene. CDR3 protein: CSVGRGGGTEAFF. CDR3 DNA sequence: TGCAGCGTTGGCCGTGGGGGGGGCACTGAAGCTTTCTTT.

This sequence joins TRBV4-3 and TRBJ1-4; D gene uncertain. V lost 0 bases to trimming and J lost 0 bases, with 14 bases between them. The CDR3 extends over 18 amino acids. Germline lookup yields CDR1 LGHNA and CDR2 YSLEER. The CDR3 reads CASSQDSSLRATNEKLFF. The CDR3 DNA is TGCGCCAGCAGCCAAGATTCGTCGTTAAGGGCAACTAATGAAAAACTGTTTTTT.

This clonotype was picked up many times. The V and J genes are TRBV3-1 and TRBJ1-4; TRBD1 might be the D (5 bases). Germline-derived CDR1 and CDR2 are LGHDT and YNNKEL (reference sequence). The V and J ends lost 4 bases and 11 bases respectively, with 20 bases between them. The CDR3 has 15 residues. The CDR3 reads CASSPTGTGTRKLFF. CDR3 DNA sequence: TGTGCCAGCAGCCCCACCGGGACCGGAACTAGGAAACTGTTTTTT. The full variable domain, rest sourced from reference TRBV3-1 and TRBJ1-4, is DTAVSQTPKYLVTQMGNDKSIKCEQNLGHDTMYWYKQDSKKFLKIMFSYNNKELIINETVPNRFSPKSPDKAHLNLHINSLELGDSAVYFCASSPTGTGTRKLFFGSGTQLSVL.

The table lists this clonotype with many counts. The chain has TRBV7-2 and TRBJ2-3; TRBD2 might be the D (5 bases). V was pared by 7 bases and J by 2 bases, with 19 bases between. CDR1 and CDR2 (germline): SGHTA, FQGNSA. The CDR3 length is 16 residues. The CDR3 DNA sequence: TGTGCCAGCACCACACTCCCCGGGGTTCCCACAGATACGCAGTATTTT. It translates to CASTTLPGVPTDTQYF. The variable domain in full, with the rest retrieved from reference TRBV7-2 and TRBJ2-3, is GAGVSQSPSNKVTEKGKDVELRCDPISGHTALYWYRQSLGQGLEFLIYFQGNSAPDKSGLPSDRFSAERTGGSVSTLTIQRTQQEDSAVYLCASTTLPGVPTDTQYFGPGTRLTVL.

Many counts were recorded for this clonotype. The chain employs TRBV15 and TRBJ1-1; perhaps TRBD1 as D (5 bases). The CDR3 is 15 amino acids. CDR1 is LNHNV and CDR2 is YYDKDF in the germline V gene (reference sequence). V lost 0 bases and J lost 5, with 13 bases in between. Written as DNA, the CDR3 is TGTGCCACCAGCAGAGATCCGGGGCGGTGGACTGAAGCTTTCTTT. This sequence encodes CATSRDPGRWTEAFF.

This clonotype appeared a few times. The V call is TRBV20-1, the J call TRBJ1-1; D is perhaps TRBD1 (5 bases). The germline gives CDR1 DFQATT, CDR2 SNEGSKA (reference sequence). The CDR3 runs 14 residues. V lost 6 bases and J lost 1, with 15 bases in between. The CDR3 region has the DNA TGCAGTGCCACCCTGCGGGGCCGGAACACTGAAGCTTTCTTT. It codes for CSATLRGRNTEAFF.

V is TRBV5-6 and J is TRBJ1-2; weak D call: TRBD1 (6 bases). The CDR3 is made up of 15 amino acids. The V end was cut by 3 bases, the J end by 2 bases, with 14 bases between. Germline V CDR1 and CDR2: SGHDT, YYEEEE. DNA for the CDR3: TGTGCCAGCAGCTGGAGGGACATCCTCAACTATGGCTACACCTTC. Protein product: CASSWRDILNYGYTF. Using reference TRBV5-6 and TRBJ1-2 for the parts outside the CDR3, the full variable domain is DAGVTQSPTHLIKTRGQQVTLRCSPKSGHDTVSWYQQALGQGPQFIFQYYEEEERQRGNFPDRFSGHQFPNYSSELNVNALLLGDSALYLCASSWRDILNYGYTFGSGTRLTVV.

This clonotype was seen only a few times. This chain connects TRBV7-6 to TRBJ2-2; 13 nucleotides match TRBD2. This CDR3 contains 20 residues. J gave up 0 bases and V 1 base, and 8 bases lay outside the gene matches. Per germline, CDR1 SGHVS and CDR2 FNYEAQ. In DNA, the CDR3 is TGTGCCAGCAGCTTAGGAGGGACTAGCGGGACCCTTGCGAACACCGGGGAGCTGTTTTTT. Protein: CASSLGGTSGTLANTGELFF.

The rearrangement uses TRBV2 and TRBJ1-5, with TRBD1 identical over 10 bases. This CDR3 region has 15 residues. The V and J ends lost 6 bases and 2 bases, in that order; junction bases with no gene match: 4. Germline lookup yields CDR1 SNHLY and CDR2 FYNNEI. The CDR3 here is CASSGTGVRNQPQHF. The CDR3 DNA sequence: TGTGCCAGCAGCGGGACAGGGGTGCGCAATCAGCCCCAGCATTTT. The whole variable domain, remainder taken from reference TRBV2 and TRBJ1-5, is EPEVTQTPSHQVTQMGQEVILRCVPISNHLYFYWYRQILGQKVEFLVSFYNNEISEKSEIFDDQFSVERPDGSNFTLKIRSTKLEDSAMYFCASSGTGVRNQPQHFGDGTRLSIL.

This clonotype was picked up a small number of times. This chain's CDR3 is CASNPQGTSYGYTF. The CDR3 DNA reads as TGTGCCAGCAACCCACAGGGAACCAGCTATGGCTACACCTTC. The gene calls are TRBV6-2 or TRBV6-3 and TRBJ1-2; TRBD1 might be the D (6 bases). Between the trimmed V and J ends, which lost 7 bases and 4 bases, there was a span of 16 bases. CDR1 is MNHEY and CDR2 is SVGEGT in the germline V gene. The CDR3 spans 14 residues.

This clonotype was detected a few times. The CDR3 is CASSFSQGSTDTQYF. The CDR3 region has the DNA TGTGCCAGCAGCTTTTCCCAGGGAAGCACAGATACGCAGTATTTT. The chain carries TRBV7-2 and TRBJ2-3, with D possibly matching TRBD1 (5 bases). V lost 3 bases, J lost 0 bases, and 10 bases lay in between. CDR3 size: 15 residues. Germline CDR1 is SGHTA and CDR2 is FQGNSA.

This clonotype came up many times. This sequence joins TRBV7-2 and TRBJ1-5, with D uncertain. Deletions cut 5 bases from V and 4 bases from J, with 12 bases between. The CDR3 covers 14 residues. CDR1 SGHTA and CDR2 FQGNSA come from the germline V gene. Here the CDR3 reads CASSKAGVNQPQHF. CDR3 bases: TGTGCCAGCAGCAAAGCAGGTGTAAATCAGCCCCAGCATTTT.

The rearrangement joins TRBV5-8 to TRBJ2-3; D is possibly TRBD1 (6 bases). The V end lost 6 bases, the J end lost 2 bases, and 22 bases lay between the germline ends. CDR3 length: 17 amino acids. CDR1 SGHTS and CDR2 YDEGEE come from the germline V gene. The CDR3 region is CASTFGTGTLNTDTQYF. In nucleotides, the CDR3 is TGTGCCAGCACCTTTGGAACCGGGACACTTAACACAGATACGCAGTATTTT.

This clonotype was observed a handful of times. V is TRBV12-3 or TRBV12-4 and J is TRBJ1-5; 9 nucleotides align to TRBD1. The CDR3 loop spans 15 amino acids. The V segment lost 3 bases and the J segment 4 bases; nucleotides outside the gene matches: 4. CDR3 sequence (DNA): TGTGCCAGCAGTTTCGGGACAGGGCTTAATCAGCCCCAGCATTTT. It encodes CASSFGTGLNQPQHF.

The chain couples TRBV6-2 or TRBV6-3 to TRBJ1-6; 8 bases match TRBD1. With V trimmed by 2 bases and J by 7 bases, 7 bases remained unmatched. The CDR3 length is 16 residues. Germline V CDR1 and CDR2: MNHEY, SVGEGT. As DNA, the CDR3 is TGTGCCAGCAGTTACAGGACAGGGTGGGAGAATTCACCCCTCCACTTT. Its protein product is CASSYRTGWENSPLHF.